The 21 T cell receptor beta chains in this list originate from one sample, sequenced in a study of CD8 T cells in ankylosing spondylitis. TCRdb reanalysed the 5' RACE reads using MiXCR and keeps one entry per CDR3 protein. The sample has a few hundred thousand distinct CDR3 sequences, roughly 20% seen once; the top ten hold 13%. Sequencing was done on a sample of blood, either unsorted or a sorted T cell fraction (not recorded which). All receptors derive from a male donor with ankylosing spondylitis or in good health (not recorded which).

The gene calls are TRBV24-1 and TRBJ2-3; a weak D match, TRBD2 (5 bases). The V end was cut by 2 bases, the J end by 0 bases, with 17 bases between. Germline CDR1 KGHDR, CDR2 SFDVKD. CDR3 length: 18 residues. CDR3 loop: CATSDSESRAPSTDTQYF. The CDR3 nucleotides are TGTGCCACCAGTGATTCCGAATCGCGGGCCCCGAGCACAGATACGCAGTATTTT.

The chain links TRBV7-9 to TRBJ2-1; perhaps TRBD2 as D (5 bases). Germline values: CDR1 SEHNR, CDR2 FQNEAQ (reference sequence). V dropped 5 bases and J dropped 8 bases, with 13 bases sitting between them. The length of the CDR3 is 13 residues. CDR3 sequence (DNA): TGTGCCAGCAGCGCACGGGGTCTCGATGAGCAGTTCTTC. It specifies CASSARGLDEQFF.

The chain employs TRBV3-1 and TRBJ2-1; the match to TRBD1 covers 8 bases. Germline CDR1 reads LGHDT; CDR2 reads YNNKEL (reference sequence). The CDR3 loop spans 14 amino acids. The junction had 5 bases not matched to a gene; V was cut back by 5 bases and J by 5 bases. CDR3 in amino acids: CASSEWTGNNEQFF. DNA of the CDR3: TGTGCCAGCAGCGAATGGACAGGGAACAATGAGCAGTTCTTC.

This clonotype came up a few times. V gene TRBV29-1 combines with J gene TRBJ2-7; D remains unclear. The ends were cut back, 5 bases at V and 2 bases at J, with 10 bases in the middle. Germline V lookup: CDR1 SQVTM, CDR2 ANQGSEA. The CDR3 contains 12 residues. CDR3 amino acids: CSVKLGAYEQYF. The CDR3 DNA reads TGCAGCGTTAAACTGGGCGCCTACGAGCAGTACTTC.

The CDR3 loop reads CASSYRDSLNYGYTF. The CDR3 DNA reads TGTGCCAGCAGCTACCGGGACAGCCTTAACTATGGCTACACCTTC. The chain combines TRBV5-5 with TRBJ1-2, with 7 bases aligning to TRBD1. V lost 3 bases, J lost 1 base, and 6 bases stayed unmatched. The CDR3 has 15 residues. The V gene's germline CDR1 is SGHKS and CDR2 YYEKEE (reference sequence).

The sample holds a few counts of this clonotype. The CDR3 DNA reads as TGCGCCAGCAGCCCTAGGACAGCCAAAAACATTCAGTACTTC. Encoded protein: CASSPRTAKNIQYF. The chain links TRBV4-1 to TRBJ2-4, with D hard to call. V was shortened by 4 bases and J by 0 bases, with 7 bases between the two germline ends. The CDR3 runs 14 residues. From germline, CDR1 is MGHRA and CDR2 YSYEKL.

The V call is TRBV3-1, the J call TRBJ2-3; the D gene is possibly TRBD1 (5 bases). V lost 4 bases and J lost 0, with 14 bases in between. The germline CDR1 and CDR2 sequences are LGHDT and YNNKEL (reference sequence). This CDR3 has 16 residues. The CDR3 DNA reads as TGTGCCAGCAGCCCTCTAGGGGCAACTAGCACAGATACGCAGTATTTT. Amino acid sequence: CASSPLGATSTDTQYF.

The chain uses TRBV5-1 and TRBJ2-1; 7 bases match TRBD2. The CDR3 spans 16 residues. V trimming: 2 bases; J trimming: 8 bases; junction bases outside the gene matches: 13. Germline CDR1 and CDR2: SGHRS and YFSETQ. The CDR3 nucleotides read TGCGCCAGCAGCTTCCCCCTTTCTGCAACTAGCGATGAGCAGTTCTTC. It encodes CASSFPLSATSDEQFF. The variable domain in full, completed from reference TRBV5-1 and TRBJ2-1, reads KAGVTQTPRYLIKTRGQQVTLSCSPISGHRSVSWYQQTPGQGLQFLFEYFSETQRNKGNFPGRFSGRQFSNSRSEMNVSTLELGDSALYLCASSFPLSATSDEQFFGPGTRLTVL.

This clonotype was observed a few times. The rearrangement joins TRBV28 to TRBJ1-5; D is unclear. Germline-derived CDR1 and CDR2 are MDHEN and SYDVKM. V lost 7 bases and J lost 5, with 12 bases in between. The CDR3 has 13 amino acids. This chain's CDR3 is CASIYNPYQPQHF. In nucleotides, the CDR3 is TGTGCCAGCATTTATAACCCCTATCAGCCCCAGCATTTT.

There are a few counts of this clonotype. The chain links TRBV7-9 to TRBJ2-7; the D call may be TRBD1 or TRBD2 (5 bases each). CDR3 length: 15 amino acids. The V gene's germline CDR1 is SEHNR and CDR2 FQNEAQ (reference sequence). V gave up 5 bases and J gave up 1 base, with 15 bases separating them. In DNA form, the CDR3 reads TGTGCCAGCAGCCAAACTAGGGACGGTTCCTACGAGCAGTACTTC. Its translation: CASSQTRDGSYEQYF.

This clonotype was seen repeatedly, ten times or more. At one boundary the junction diverges from the germline segment, which might be a read error. The V gene is TRBV5-1, the J gene TRBJ2-1; no firm D call. This CDR3 contains 13 residues. Germline-derived CDR1 and CDR2 are SGHRS and YFSETQ. CDR3 DNA: TGTGCCAGCAGCTTCAATAGTTACAATGAGCAGTTCTTC. Its translation: CASSFNSYNEQFF.

The chain joins TRBV11-2 to TRBJ2-2; TRBD2 matches 14 bases. J lost 5 bases, V lost 8 bases, and 10 bases had no gene match. The V gene's germline CDR1 is SGHAT and CDR2 FQNNGV. The CDR3 consists of 17 residues. The CDR3 DNA sequence: TGTGCCAGCCTGACTAGCGGGGGGGCCTATGGTACCGGGGAGCTGTTTTTT. Its protein product is CASLTSGGAYGTGELFF. The full variable domain, completed using reference TRBV11-2 and TRBJ2-2, is EAGVAQSPRYKIIEKRQSVAFWCNPISGHATLYWYQQILGQGPKLLIQFQNNGVVDDSQLPKDRFSAERLKGVDSTLKIQPAKLEDSAVYLCASLTSGGAYGTGELFFGEGSRLTVL.

The rearrangement joins TRBV20-1 to TRBJ2-1; D call uncertain. The CDR3 spans 14 residues. Germline values: CDR1 DFQATT, CDR2 SNEGSKA (reference sequence). Trimming cost V 2 bases and J 2 bases, with 10 bases left between them. In DNA, the CDR3 is TGCAGTGCTAGAAACGAGACCCCCTACAATGAGCAGTTCTTC. It translates to CSARNETPYNEQFF.

The chain links TRBV28 to TRBJ2-7; 10 nucleotides line up with TRBD1. The CDR3 contains 14 residues. Germline loops: CDR1 MDHEN, CDR2 SYDVKM. J was trimmed by 3 bases and V by 7 bases; bases with no gene match: 6. CDR3 bases: TGTGCCAGCAACTACCGGGACAGGGGCTACGAGCAGTACTTC. Its protein product is CASNYRDRGYEQYF.

The sample holds a few counts of this clonotype. This sequence joins TRBV6-1 and TRBJ1-5; D ambiguous. The V and J ends lost 5 bases and 1 base respectively, with 12 bases between them. Germline V lookup: CDR1 MNHNS, CDR2 SASEGT. The CDR3 is 15 amino acids. CDR3 in amino acids: CASSLRVPSNQPQHF. CDR3 nucleotide sequence: TGTGCCAGCAGTCTCCGTGTTCCGAGCAATCAGCCCCAGCATTTT.

The chain recombines TRBV7-9 with TRBJ2-7, with a weak D call TRBD2 (5 bases). CDR3 length: 13 residues. V was clipped by 1 base and J by 5 bases, with 9 bases between them. Germline CDR1 SEHNR, CDR2 FQNEAQ (reference sequence). CDR3 nucleotides: TGTGCCAGCAGCTTAGGTTCCGGGGACGAGCAGTACTTC. It translates to CASSLGSGDEQYF.

This clonotype was observed a handful of times. V gene TRBV7-9 combines with J gene TRBJ2-5; D may match TRBD1 or TRBD2 (5 bases each). Germline V gene sequence: CDR1 SEHNR, CDR2 FQNEAQ (reference sequence). V lost 6 bases and J 5 bases, leaving 16 bases between the germline ends. The CDR3 consists of 14 residues. The CDR3 reads CASRPPWGWETQYF. CDR3 DNA: TGTGCCAGCAGGCCCCCCTGGGGGTGGGAGACCCAGTACTTC.

The chain couples TRBV7-9 to TRBJ2-1; 9 bases map to TRBD2. V lost 4 bases and J lost 4; bases outside the gene matches: 2. There are 14 residues in the CDR3. CDR1 SEHNR and CDR2 FQNEAQ come from the germline V gene (reference sequence). CDR3 bases: TGTGCCAGCAGCTCTAGCGGGGAGTACAATGAGCAGTTCTTC. Translated, it gives CASSSSGEYNEQFF. The whole variable domain, remainder taken from reference TRBV7-9 and TRBJ2-1, is DTGVSQNPRHKITKRGQNVTFRCDPISEHNRLYWYRQTLGQGPEFLTYFQNEAQLEKSRLLSDRFSAERPKGSFSTLEIQRTEQGDSAMYLCASSSSGEYNEQFFGPGTRLTVL.

In its sample, this clonotype was seen many times. The V and J genes are TRBV20-1 and TRBJ1-6, with a possible D match to TRBD1 (5 bases). Germline CDR1 is DFQATT and CDR2 is SNEGSKA (reference sequence). The germline V and J ends were trimmed by 0 bases and 7 bases, with 10 bases remaining between them. The CDR3 has 14 amino acids. The CDR3 DNA follows: TGCAGTGCTAGAGATTGGAGGGGCAATTCACCCCTCCACTTT. Translation: CSARDWRGNSPLHF.

The chain carries TRBV12-3 or TRBV12-4 and TRBJ2-1, with 8 bases matching TRBD2. This CDR3 is 15 amino acids long. The ends lost 6 bases at V and 8 bases at J; junction bases unmatched: 12. In DNA form, the CDR3 reads TGTGCCAGCAGCCCTCAGCGGGGGAAAAGACATGAGCAGTTCTTC. It yields the protein CASSPQRGKRHEQFF.

There are a few counts of this clonotype. The chain recombines TRBV28 with TRBJ1-1, with no clear D. V lost 3 bases and J lost 1, with 9 bases in between. CDR1 is MDHEN and CDR2 is SYDVKM in the germline V gene. CDR3 length: 14 amino acids. The CDR3 sequence is CASSFPQRNTEAFF. The CDR3 nucleotides are TGTGCCAGCAGTTTTCCGCAGAGGAACACTGAAGCTTTCTTT.